What follows describes a single T cell receptor beta chain. Its antigen is currently unknown. The data are from a study of long-term antiretroviral therapy in people with HIV. Study information: The study's earliest collections predate the 2015 immediate-ART recommendation by about a decade. Overall study findings and caveats: Repertoires from HIV showed CDR3 length ranges narrower than those of controls. Investigators report no available data on ART adherence, viral resistance or therapy changes.

In germline, CDR1 is LNHDA, CDR2 SQIVND (reference sequence). The J segment lost 3 bases and the V segment lost 4 bases, leaving 2 bases of the junction unmatched. This CDR3 comprises 14 residues. At the survey level, the v3.0 immunoSEQ assay was run. Profiling relied on immunoSEQ multiplex PCR, and the TCRdb table lists in-frame clones only, not all of them. This table holds over 30,000 clones, approximately 84% found once. PBMC samples from each donor numbered at least one pre-ART and at least two post-ART. The clonotype was recovered from a woman aged 45-65 years with HIV. Sequences were derived from unsorted PBMCs, sampled 3.1 years after starting antiretroviral therapy. This chain joins TRBV19 and TRBJ1-5; 8 nucleotides line up with TRBD1. The CDR3 nucleotides are TGTGCCAGTAGTACACAGGGGGTCAATCAGCCCCAGCATTTT. This encodes CASSTQGVNQPQHF.